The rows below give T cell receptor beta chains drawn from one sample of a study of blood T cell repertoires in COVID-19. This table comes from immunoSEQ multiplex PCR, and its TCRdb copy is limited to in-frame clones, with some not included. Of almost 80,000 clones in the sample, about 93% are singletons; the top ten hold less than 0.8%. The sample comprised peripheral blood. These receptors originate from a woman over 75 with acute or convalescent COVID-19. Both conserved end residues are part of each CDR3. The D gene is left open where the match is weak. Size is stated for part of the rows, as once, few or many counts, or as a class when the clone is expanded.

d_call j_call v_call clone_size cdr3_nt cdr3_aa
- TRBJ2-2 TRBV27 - TGTGCCAGCAGTTTATCGAACATGAAAACCGGGGAGCTGTTTTTT CASSLSNMKTGELFF
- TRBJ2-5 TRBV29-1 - TGCAGCGTTGTCCCAGGGGGCGGGGGAGAGACCCAGTACTTC CSVVPGGGGETQYF
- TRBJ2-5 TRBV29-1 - TGCAGCGTTGAAAGTGGGAGGGAGACCCAGTACTTC CSVESGRETQYF
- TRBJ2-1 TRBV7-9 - TGTGCCAGCAGCTCCAGCGGCTACAATGAGCAGTTCTTC CASSSSGYNEQFF
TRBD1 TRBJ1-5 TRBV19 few TGTGCCAGTAGTATAGCGAGGGGGCGCGGGCAGCCCCAGCATTTT CASSIARGRGQPQHF
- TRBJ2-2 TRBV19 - TGTGCCAGTAGTGTGCCGGGGACCGGGGAGCTGTTTTTT CASSVPGTGELFF
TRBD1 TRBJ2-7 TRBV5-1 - TGCGCCAGCAGACCGGGACAGGGTACCTACGAGCAGTACTTC CASRPGQGTYEQYF
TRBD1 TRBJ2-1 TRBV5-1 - TGCGCCAGCAGCCCTAGGGCGGGACAGGGTTACAATGAGCAGTTCTTC CASSPRAGQGYNEQFF
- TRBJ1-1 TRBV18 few TGTGCCAGCTCAGAGGCTATGAACACTGAAGCTTTCTTT CASSEAMNTEAFF
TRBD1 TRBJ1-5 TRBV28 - TGTGCCAGTACACAGGGGGGAAGCAATCAGCCCCAGCATTTT CASTQGGSNQPQHF
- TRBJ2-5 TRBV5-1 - TGCGCCAGCAGCTCCACAGGGATAGAGACCCAGTACTTC CASSSTGIETQYF
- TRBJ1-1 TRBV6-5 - TGTGCCAGCAGTTACTACGGGAACCCGAACACTGAAGCTTTCTTT CASSYYGNPNTEAFF
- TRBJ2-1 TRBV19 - TGTGCCAGTAGTATGTATCAGAATGAGCAGTTCTTC CASSMYQNEQFF
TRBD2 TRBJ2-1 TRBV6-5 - TGTGCCAGCAGAGGGACTAGCGAGAATGAGCAGTTCTTC CASRGTSENEQFF
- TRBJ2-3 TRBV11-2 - - CASSFGAGTSGRSDTQYF
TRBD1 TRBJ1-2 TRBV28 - TGTGCCAGCAGTTTATTGGGACAGGGGAGAGGCTACACCTTC CASSLLGQGRGYTF
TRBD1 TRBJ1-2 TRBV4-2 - TGTGCCAGCAGCCAGGGGACAGGGTTGGATCTTGGCTACACCTTC CASSQGTGLDLGYTF
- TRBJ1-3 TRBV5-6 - TGTGCCAGCAGCGAAGAACTGATCTCTGGAAACACCATATATTTT CASSEELISGNTIYF
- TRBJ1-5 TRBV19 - TGTGCCAGTAGTAACCTTGGGGGGGTCTGGCGTCAGCCCCAGCATTTT CASSNLGGVWRQPQHF
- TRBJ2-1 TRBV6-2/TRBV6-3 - TGTGCCAGCAGTAAACAAGTTTACAATGAGCAGTTCTTC CASSKQVYNEQFF